This T cell receptor (beta chain) was recorded in a study of glioma-infiltrating T cells after dendritic cell vaccination. About the research overall: Glioblastoma patients came from Phase I and II dendritic cell vaccination trials.

Study-wide points: Survival was not directly related to TCR clonality in these patients. Estimated pretreatment TIL content predicted outcome after dendritic cell vaccination.

Time point specified: after dendritic cell vaccination, including at tumor progression/relapse. PBMC were collected before vaccination, two weeks after the third vaccination, and at progression. The table came from immunoSEQ multiplex PCR; TCRdb's copy has only in-frame clones and leaves some out. In the table there are approximately 62,000 clones, roughly nine tenths of which are singletons. Remarks on this clone: Its antigen is unknown.

Germline V gene lookup returns CDR1 MGHDK and CDR2 SYGVNS. J was trimmed by 9 bases and V by 6 bases; bases with no gene match: 2. The CDR3 has 12 residues. Sequenced here: blood, sampled after dendritic cell vaccination. The J gene is TRBJ2-1, the V gene TRBV25-1, with 10 bases fitting TRBD2. This clonotype originated in a human donor with glioblastoma. This CDR3 is CASSRLAGEQFF. CDR3 nucleotides: TGTGCCAGCAGCAGACTAGCGGGTGAGCAGTTCTTC.